The 10 T cell receptor beta chains reported below all come from one sample, sequenced in a study of T cell repertoires in cytomegalovirus infection. TCRdb ran MiXCR on the reads and lists one entry per CDR3 protein. The sample lists 300,000 to 400,000 distinct CDR3 sequences; about 27% were seen once. Their recognized antigens are unknown. Material: cultured PBMCs, obtained from culture after CMV antigen stimulation. The receptor source for this set is a human donor in good health (CMV status not recorded). Some clones in this sample may be carry-over from other donors' samples.

This chain joins TRBV3-1 and TRBJ2-7; 14 bases align to TRBD2. CDR3 length equals 17 residues. V was pared by 1 base and J by 1 base, with 3 bases of the junction left unmatched. Germline assignment: CDR1 LGHDT and CDR2 YNNKEL (reference sequence). The CDR3 loop is CASSQGTSGGWSYEQYF. The CDR3 DNA sequence: TGTGCCAGCAGCCAAGGGACTAGCGGGGGGTGGTCCTACGAGCAGTACTTC.

In its sample, this clonotype was seen many times. The V gene is TRBV7-2, the J gene TRBJ2-1; the D gene is possibly TRBD2 (6 bases). CDR1 and CDR2 from the germline V gene are SGHTA and FQGNSA. The CDR3 is 14 residues long. V was shortened by 3 bases and J by 4 bases, with 10 bases between the two germline ends. CDR3 nucleotide sequence: TGTGCCAGCAGCTTCCCGGGACTGTACAATGAGCAGTTCTTC. Translating it yields CASSFPGLYNEQFF.

A note on this clonotype: Germline is not matched at one junction end, which may reflect a read error. The chain employs TRBV19 and TRBJ1-2; D gene uncertain. This CDR3 is 17 amino acids long. CDR1 is LNHDA and CDR2 is SQIVND in the germline V gene (reference sequence). The CDR3 region is CASRSMESPGANDGYTF. In nucleotides, the CDR3 is TGTGCCAGTAGATCAATGGAATCACCCGGTGCTAACGATGGCTACACCTTC.

This clonotype was seen repeatedly, ten times or more. The rearrangement links TRBV7-6 to TRBJ2-7; possibly TRBD1 for D (6 bases). The CDR3 is made up of 16 amino acids. V was pared by 1 base and J by 3 bases, with 16 bases between. Per germline, CDR1 SGHVS and CDR2 FNYEAQ. CDR3 in amino acids: CASSLGVGQGIYEQYF. In DNA form, the CDR3 reads TGTGCCAGCAGCTTAGGGGTTGGGCAGGGGATCTACGAGCAGTACTTC.

This clonotype was observed many times. The chain employs TRBV7-9 and TRBJ1-1; the match to TRBD1 covers 7 bases. Germline V gene sequence: CDR1 SEHNR, CDR2 FQNEAQ (reference sequence). The CDR3 spans 13 residues. Unmatched junction bases numbered 2, after V lost 4 bases and J lost 3 bases. The CDR3 protein is CASSSRGDTEAFF. In DNA form, the CDR3 reads TGTGCCAGCAGCTCCAGGGGGGACACTGAAGCTTTCTTT.

This rearrangement joins TRBV2 to TRBJ2-7; 13 nucleotides align to TRBD2. Germline V gives CDR1 SNHLY, CDR2 FYNNEI. J was trimmed by 11 bases and V by 1 base; bases with no gene match: 2. This CDR3 is built from 13 residues. The CDR3: CASSEETSGRKYF. As DNA, the CDR3 is TGTGCCAGCAGTGAAGAGACTAGCGGGAGGAAGTACTTC.

This clonotype has ten or more counts. V is TRBV7-2 and J is TRBJ1-5, with D unclear. This CDR3 comprises 15 residues. In germline, CDR1 is SGHTA, CDR2 FQGNSA. V was shortened by 5 bases and J by 0 bases, with 11 bases between the two germline ends. In nucleotides, the CDR3 is TGTGCCAGCAGCCAAACGGTCTTTAGCAATCAGCCCCAGCATTTT. Encoded protein: CASSQTVFSNQPQHF. The whole variable domain, remainder taken from reference TRBV7-2 and TRBJ1-5, is GAGVSQSPSNKVTEKGKDVELRCDPISGHTALYWYRQSLGQGLEFLIYFQGNSAPDKSGLPSDRFSAERTGGSVSTLTIQRTQQEDSAVYLCASSQTVFSNQPQHFGDGTRLSIL.

This clonotype was counted between two and nine times. The V gene is TRBV28, the J gene TRBJ2-5; no firm D call. V shed 7 bases and J shed 3 bases, with 6 bases lying between them. From germline, CDR1 is MDHEN and CDR2 SYDVKM. The CDR3 consists of 11 residues. CDR3 loop: CASTLEETQYF. CDR3 nucleotide sequence: TGTGCCAGCACCTTGGAAGAGACCCAGTACTTC. Complete variable domain (other parts from reference TRBV28 and TRBJ2-5): DVKVTQSSRYLVKRTGEKVFLECVQDMDHENMFWYRQDPGLGLRLIYFSYDVKMKEKGDIPEGYSVSREKKERFSLILESASTNQTSMYLCASTLEETQYFGPGTRLLVL.

The chain is built from TRBV12-3 or TRBV12-4 and TRBJ2-5, with 7 nucleotides matching TRBD2. The CDR3 spans 11 residues. With V trimmed by 3 bases and J by 10 bases, 2 bases remained unmatched. Here the CDR3 reads CASSFREGQYF. The CDR3 DNA follows: TGTGCCAGCAGTTTCAGGGAGGGCCAGTACTTC.

This clonotype was detected a few times. The chain recombines TRBV19 with TRBJ2-1, with a weak D call TRBD1 (5 bases). With 5 bases removed from V and 9 bases from J, the gap between germline ends came to 17 bases. The length of the CDR3 is 14 residues. Germline assignment: CDR1 LNHDA and CDR2 SQIVND (reference sequence). CDR3 sequence (DNA): TGTGCCAGTAGTCTCAGGGTAGGGATGGGTGAGCAGTTCTTC. Its protein is CASSLRVGMGEQFF.